The 6 T cell receptor beta chains reported below all come from one sample, sequenced in a study of beta chain features in type 1 diabetes (dated by TCRdb to the late 2010s). The library was obtained by the immunoSEQ multiplex PCR assay. All of the isolated RNA was reverse transcribed with the High Capacity cDNA Reverse Transcription Kit, so expressed TCRB transcripts were sequenced. TCRdb carries this immuneACCESS record with in-frame sequences only. Its versions omit some clonotypes, under half of them owing to an unresolved V gene in the studies checked, with the rest unexplained. The sample includes over 700,000 clones, with roughly 16% observed a single time. In total, the top ten clones hold 0.02% to 0.03% of the sample. The specimen sequenced was naive CD4+ T cells from blood. Taken with the paper, the label for cell subset or site translates to: true naive CD4+ T cells. These receptors all come from a woman in her late teens or twenties in good health.

The chain combines TRBV7-2 with TRBJ2-2; TRBD1 agrees at 8 bases. Germline V lookup: CDR1 SGHTA, CDR2 FQGNSA. The length of the CDR3 is 17 residues. The V and J ends lost 3 bases and 5 bases, in that order; junction bases with no gene match: 11. The DNA for the CDR3 is TGTGCCAGCAGCTTTAACCTTCGACAGGGGATGACCGGGGAGCTGTTTTTT. Its translation is CASSFNLRQGMTGELFF. The full variable domain, completed using reference TRBV7-2 and TRBJ2-2, is GAGVSQSPSNKVTEKGKDVELRCDPISGHTALYWYRQSLGQGLEFLIYFQGNSAPDKSGLPSDRFSAERTGGSVSTLTIQRTQQEDSAVYLCASSFNLRQGMTGELFFGEGSRLTVL.

This chain uses TRBV5-1 with TRBJ2-1; the match to TRBD2 covers 8 bases. Germline V gene data show CDR1 as SGHRS and CDR2 as YFSETQ. Trimming removed 2 bases from V and 0 bases from J; junction bases left unmatched: 4. The CDR3 totals 16 residues. The CDR3 loop reads CASSFGGTSSYNEQFF. Written as DNA, the CDR3 is TGCGCCAGCAGCTTCGGGGGGACTAGCTCCTACAATGAGCAGTTCTTC. Complete variable domain (other parts from reference TRBV5-1 and TRBJ2-1): KAGVTQTPRYLIKTRGQQVTLSCSPISGHRSVSWYQQTPGQGLQFLFEYFSETQRNKGNFPGRFSGRQFSNSRSEMNVSTLELGDSALYLCASSFGGTSSYNEQFFGPGTRLTVL.

This clone was seen only a few times. Sequence at one end of the junction differs from germline and may be a read error. V is TRBV4-3 and J is TRBJ1-1, with 7 bases fitting TRBD1. In germline, CDR1 is LGHNA, CDR2 YSLEER. The CDR3 spans 18 residues. CDR3 region: CASSQDVGGGTLNAEAFF. The CDR3 bases are TGCGCCAGCAGCCAAGATGTAGGGGGCGGAACTTTGAACGCTGAAGCTTTCTTT.

CDR3 sequence (DNA): TGTGCCAGCAGTTTAGGCAGGTTTACCGGGGAGCTGTTTTTT. Protein sequence: CASSLGRFTGELFF. The gene calls are TRBV28 and TRBJ2-2; D remains unclear. The germline CDR1 and CDR2 sequences are MDHEN and SYDVKM. Trimming left V 2 bases short and J 5 bases short, with 9 bases between. The CDR3 is made up of 14 amino acids.

The rearrangement links TRBV5-4 to TRBJ2-3, with 9 bases aligning to TRBD2. The CDR3 is 15 amino acids. V lost 3 bases, J lost 5 bases, and 7 bases stayed unmatched. Germline loops: CDR1 SGHNT, CDR2 YYREEE (reference sequence). The CDR3 loop reads CASSYSTSGGDTQYF. In DNA form, the CDR3 reads TGTGCCAGCAGCTACTCGACTAGCGGAGGAGATACGCAGTATTTT.

The rearrangement links TRBV7-9 to TRBJ2-7; TRBD2 agrees at 10 bases. Germline values: CDR1 SEHNR, CDR2 FQNEAQ (reference sequence). This CDR3 comprises 18 residues. V dropped 1 base and J dropped 0; count of bases not matched to a gene: 9. In DNA form, the CDR3 reads TGTGCCAGCAGCTTAGTTAGGGCTAGCGGGAGTGGCTCCTACGAGCAGTACTTC. Translation: CASSLVRASGSGSYEQYF.